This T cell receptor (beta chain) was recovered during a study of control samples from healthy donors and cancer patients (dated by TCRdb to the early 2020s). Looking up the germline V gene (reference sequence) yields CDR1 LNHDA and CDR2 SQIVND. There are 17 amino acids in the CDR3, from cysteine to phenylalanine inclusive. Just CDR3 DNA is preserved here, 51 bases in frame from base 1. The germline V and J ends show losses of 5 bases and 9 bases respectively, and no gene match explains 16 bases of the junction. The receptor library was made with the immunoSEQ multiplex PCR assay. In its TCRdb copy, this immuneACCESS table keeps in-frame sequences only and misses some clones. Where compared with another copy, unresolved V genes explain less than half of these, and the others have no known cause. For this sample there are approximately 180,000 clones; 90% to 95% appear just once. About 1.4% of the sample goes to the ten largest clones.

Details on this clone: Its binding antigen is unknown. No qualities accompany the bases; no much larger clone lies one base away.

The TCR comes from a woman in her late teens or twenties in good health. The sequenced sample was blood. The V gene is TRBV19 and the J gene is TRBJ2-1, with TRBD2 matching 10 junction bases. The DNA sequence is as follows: TGTGCCAGTAGTTCAGCTAGCGGGAGAGGTTATGAGGGTGAGCAGTTCTTC. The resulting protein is CASSSASGRGYEGEQFF. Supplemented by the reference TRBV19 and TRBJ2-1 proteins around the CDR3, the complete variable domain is DGGITQSPKYLFRKEGQNVTLSCEQNLNHDAMYWYRQDPGQGLRLIYYSQIVNDFQKGDIAEGYSVSREKKESFPLTVTSAQKNPTAFYLCASSSASGRGYEGEQFFGPGTRLTVL.